The rows below give T cell receptor beta chains drawn from one sample of a study of shared clonotypes between healthy human individuals. TCRdb keeps only in-frame clones here, not all; method: immunoSEQ multiplex PCR. The table has about 960,000 clones, around three quarters seen once. Input material: memory CD4+ T cells sorted from blood. Every receptor here comes from a man between 18 and 29 years old in good health. CDR3s include the opening cysteine and the closing phenylalanine or tryptophan. The order of the fields is V gene, D gene, J gene, clone size, CDR3 protein, CDR3 DNA. A D gene is named only where the DNA matches it firmly. Where a row states a size, it is once, few, many or the class of an expanded clone; other rows omit it.

TRBV6-5	NA	TRBJ2-6	NA	CASRYSPSSGANVLTF	TGTGCCAGCAGGTACAGTCCCAGCTCTGGGGCCAACGTCCTGACTTTC
TRBV5-1	NA	TRBJ2-5	NA	CASSMWTVETQYF	TGCGCCAGCAGCATGTGGACAGTTGAGACCCAGTACTTC
TRBV30	NA	TRBJ2-7	once	CAWSRDSYEQYF	TGTGCCTGGAGTAGGGACTCCTACGAGCAGTACTTC
TRBV6-1	TRBD1	TRBJ1-1	NA	CASSLDRGSEAFF	TGTGCCAGCAGTTTGGACAGGGGAAGTGAAGCTTTCTTT
TRBV11-2	NA	TRBJ2-7	few	CASSASGGGHYEQYF	TGTGCCAGCAGCGCCTCGGGCGGGGGACACTACGAGCAGTACTTC
TRBV30	NA	TRBJ1-6	few	CAWTRSPSNSPLHF	TGTGCCTGGACGAGGAGCCCGAGTAATTCACCCCTCCACTTT
TRBV10-2	TRBD1	TRBJ1-4	NA	CASRDTGQGEKLFF	TGCGCCAGCAGGGATACGGGACAGGGTGAAAAACTGTTTTTT
TRBV27	TRBD2	TRBJ2-1	NA	CASSTSRGRAPYNEQFF	TGTGCCAGCAGTACGTCTCGCGGGAGGGCCCCCTACAATGAGCAGTTCTTC
TRBV4-2	NA	TRBJ1-1	NA	CASSQDWVPRSFNTEAFF	TGTGCCAGCAGCCAAGATTGGGTCCCGCGATCCTTTAACACTGAAGCTTTCTTT
TRBV27	NA	TRBJ2-3	NA	CASRLDWVSTDTQYF	TGTGCCAGCAGGTTGGACTGGGTTAGCACAGATACGCAGTATTTT
TRBV4-1	NA	TRBJ1-5	NA	CASSQESDGRNQPQHF	TGCGCCAGCAGCCAAGAAAGTGACGGGCGCAATCAGCCCCAGCATTTT
TRBV21-1	NA	TRBJ2-5	NA	CASSKRLSLGETQYF	TGTGCCAGCAGCAAGCGATTAAGCTTAGGAGAGACCCAGTACTTC
TRBV29-1	TRBD1	TRBJ2-1	NA	CSVEPGQGTEQFF	TGCAGCGTTGAGCCTGGACAGGGGACTGAGCAGTTCTTC
TRBV4-3	NA	TRBJ1-2	NA	CASSQDSQLAGYTF	TGCGCCAGCAGCCAAGATTCCCAATTGGCGGGCTACACCTTC
TRBV12-5	NA	TRBJ2-3	NA	CASGSWGRTDTQYF	TGTGCTAGTGGTAGCTGGGGGCGCACAGATACGCAGTATTTT
TRBV30	TRBD2	TRBJ2-1	NA	CAWTVLAGGISYNEQFF	TGTGCCTGGACCGTACTAGCGGGAGGTATAAGCTACAATGAGCAGTTCTTC
TRBV20-1	NA	TRBJ2-5	NA	CSARNGETQYF	TGCAGTGCTCGAAATGGCGAGACCCAGTACTTC
TRBV6-6	NA	TRBJ1-2	NA	CASSSSGGDYGYTF	TGTGCCAGCAGTTCCTCTGGGGGCGACTATGGCTACACCTTC
TRBV30	NA	TRBJ2-7	NA	CAWSMTGVPYEQYF	TGTGCCTGGAGTATGACAGGAGTTCCCTACGAGCAGTACTTC
TRBV19	TRBD2	TRBJ2-4	NA	CASSIPSSGRGNIQYF	TGTGCCAGTAGTATCCCCTCTAGCGGGAGGGGAAACATTCAGTACTTC
TRBV30	NA	TRBJ2-7	NA	CAWSVIRRPEGEQYF	TGTGCCTGGAGTGTAATTAGGCGGCCTGAGGGGGAGCAGTACTTC
TRBV6-1	NA	TRBJ1-6	NA	CASSELKTPLHF	TGTGCCAGCAGTGAACTTAAAACACCCCTCCACTTT
TRBV10-3	NA	TRBJ1-2	NA	CATAAEVGAGGGGYTF	TGTGCCACGGCAGCGGAGGTGGGGGCGGGAGGGGGTGGCTACACCTTC
TRBV30	NA	TRBJ2-7	NA	CAWIDRAIPYEQYF	TGTGCCTGGATTGATAGGGCAATCCCTTACGAGCAGTACTTC
TRBV11-2	NA	TRBJ2-5	NA	CASERGGSETQYF	TGTGCCAGCGAGAGAGGGGGAAGTGAGACCCAGTACTTC
TRBV10-3	TRBD1	TRBJ1-6	NA	CAIGDSALDLYNSPLHF	TGTGCCATAGGGGACAGTGCCCTGGACCTATATAATTCACCCCTCCACTTT
TRBV7-2	NA	TRBJ1-2	NA	CASSLGGSGGYTF	TGTGCCAGCAGCTTAGGGGGGTCAGGTGGCTACACCTTC
TRBV5-6	TRBD1	TRBJ1-6	NA	CASSYPGQGASPLHF	TGTGCCAGCAGCTACCCGGGACAGGGGGCCTCACCCCTCCACTTT
TRBV19	TRBD2	TRBJ2-2	few	CASRTSGGLNTGELFF	TGTGCCAGTAGGACTAGCGGGGGCCTTAACACCGGGGAGCTGTTTTTT
TRBV27	TRBD2	TRBJ2-3	NA	CASSFLASGSADTQYF	TGTGCCAGCAGTTTCCTGGCTAGCGGCAGTGCAGATACGCAGTATTTT
TRBV14	NA	TRBJ2-7	once	CASSQDRVGLEQYF	TGTGCCAGCAGCCAAGACAGGGTCGGACTCGAGCAGTACTTC
TRBV5-4	TRBD1	TRBJ2-5	NA	CASSRTGAGETQYF	TGTGCCAGCAGCAGGACAGGGGCAGGAGAGACCCAGTACTTC
TRBV30	TRBD1	TRBJ2-1	NA	CAWGQGKQFF	TGTGCCTGGGGACAGGGGAAGCAGTTCTTC
TRBV28	TRBD1	TRBJ2-2	few	CASGTGGRTGELFF	TGTGCCAGCGGTACAGGGGGCCGAACCGGGGAGCTGTTTTTT
TRBV6-1	NA	TRBJ1-4	few	CASSEASEKLFF	TGTGCCAGCAGTGAAGCGAGTGAAAAACTGTTTTTT
TRBV6-5	NA	TRBJ1-2	many	CASSPGTLRGGYTF	TGTGCCAGCAGCCCCGGGACACTCCGCGGCGGCTACACCTTC
TRBV10-3	NA	TRBJ2-7	NA	CAISAENSYEQYF	TGTGCCATCAGTGCCGAGAACTCCTACGAGCAGTACTTC
TRBV6-5	TRBD2	TRBJ2-1	NA	CASSRTSGGLNEQFF	TGTGCCAGCAGTAGGACTAGCGGGGGGCTCAATGAGCAGTTCTTC
TRBV6-1	TRBD1	TRBJ2-7	NA	CASRLPGQSGEQYF	TGTGCCAGCAGACTACCGGGACAGAGCGGCGAGCAGTACTTC
TRBV18	NA	TRBJ1-1	few	CASSPGAGNTEAFF	TGTGCCAGCTCTCCGGGGGCAGGAAACACTGAAGCTTTCTTT
TRBV11-1	TRBD1	TRBJ2-7	NA	CASSLATGATYEQYF	TGTGCCAGCAGCTTAGCAACAGGGGCCACCTACGAGCAGTACTTC
TRBV9	TRBD1	TRBJ2-7	NA	CASSLGVGTGAPEQYF	TGTGCCAGCAGCCTCGGGGTAGGGACAGGGGCACCCGAGCAGTACTTC
TRBV20-1	NA	TRBJ2-3	NA	CSPRGLNTQYF	TGCAGCCCCCGGGGGCTTAATACGCAGTATTTT
TRBV7-2	NA	TRBJ2-7	NA	CASSLVPGEVYEQYF	TGTGCCAGCAGCTTAGTCCCGGGAGAGGTCTACGAGCAGTACTTC
TRBV5-1	NA	TRBJ1-4	NA	CASSLEGKNEKLFF	TGCGCCAGCAGCTTGGAGGGAAAAAATGAAAAACTGTTTTTT
TRBV2	NA	TRBJ2-5	NA	CASRVMGETQYF	TGTGCCAGCAGAGTAATGGGAGAGACCCAGTACTTC
TRBV9	NA	TRBJ1-1	NA	CASSEGPNREAFF	TGTGCCAGCAGCGAGGGCCCCAACAGGGAAGCTTTCTTT
TRBV2	TRBD1	TRBJ1-6	NA	CASRLDRVSYNSPLHF	TGTGCCAGCAGACTAGACAGGGTATCCTATAATTCACCCCTCCACTTT
TRBV5-6	TRBD2	TRBJ2-5	NA	CASSAGLAAPQETQYF	TGTGCCAGCAGCGCGGGACTAGCGGCACCACAAGAGACCCAGTACTTC
TRBV5-1	NA	TRBJ1-2	NA	CASSEGNDYGYTF	TGCGCCAGCAGTGAGGGAAACGACTATGGCTACACCTTC
TRBV10-1	TRBD1	TRBJ1-2	NA	CASSESTGDGYTF	TGCGCCAGCAGTGAGTCGACAGGGGATGGCTACACCTTC
TRBV2	NA	TRBJ2-3	many	CASGKVTDTQYF	TGTGCCAGCGGGAAAGTCACAGATACGCAGTATTTT
TRBV6-1	NA	TRBJ2-2	NA	CASRTLGGTGELFF	TGTGCCAGCAGAACACTAGGGGGCACCGGGGAGCTGTTTTTT
TRBV18	NA	TRBJ2-3	NA	CASSPARLSTDTQYF	TGTGCCAGCTCACCAGCTAGACTCAGCACAGATACGCAGTATTTT
TRBV6-5	NA	TRBJ1-1	NA	CASTRSEGGMEAFF	TGTGCCAGCACCCGCTCGGAGGGCGGTATGGAAGCTTTCTTT
TRBV5-1	TRBD2	TRBJ2-1	NA	CASTGTSGSRKQFF	TGCGCCAGCACCGGGACTAGCGGGAGCAGAAAGCAGTTCTTC
TRBV27	NA	TRBJ1-1	once	CASSPSGRLTEAFF	TGTGCCAGCAGTCCCAGCGGGAGGCTCACTGAAGCTTTCTTT
TRBV25-1	TRBD1	TRBJ2-3	NA	CASSGDRVNTDTQYF	TGTGCCAGCAGTGGGGACAGGGTAAACACAGATACGCAGTATTTT
TRBV28	TRBD1	TRBJ2-7	NA	CASSPPDRGLNEQYF	TGTGCCAGCAGTCCCCCGGACAGGGGGCTCAACGAGCAGTACTTC